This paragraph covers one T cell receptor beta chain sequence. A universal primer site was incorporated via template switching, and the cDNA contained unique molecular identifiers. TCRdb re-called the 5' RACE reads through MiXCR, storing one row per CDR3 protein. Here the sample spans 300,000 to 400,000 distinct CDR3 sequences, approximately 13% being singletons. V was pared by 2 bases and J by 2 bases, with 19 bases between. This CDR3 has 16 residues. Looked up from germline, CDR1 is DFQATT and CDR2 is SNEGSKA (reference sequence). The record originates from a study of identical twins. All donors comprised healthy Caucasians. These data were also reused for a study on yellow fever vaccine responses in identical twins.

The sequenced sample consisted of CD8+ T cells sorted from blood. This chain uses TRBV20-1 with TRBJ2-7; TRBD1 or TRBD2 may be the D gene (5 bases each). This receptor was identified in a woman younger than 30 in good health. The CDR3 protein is CSARPYLGVGTYEQYF. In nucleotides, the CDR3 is TGCAGTGCTAGACCGTATTTGGGGGTGGGGACCTACGAGCAGTACTTC.